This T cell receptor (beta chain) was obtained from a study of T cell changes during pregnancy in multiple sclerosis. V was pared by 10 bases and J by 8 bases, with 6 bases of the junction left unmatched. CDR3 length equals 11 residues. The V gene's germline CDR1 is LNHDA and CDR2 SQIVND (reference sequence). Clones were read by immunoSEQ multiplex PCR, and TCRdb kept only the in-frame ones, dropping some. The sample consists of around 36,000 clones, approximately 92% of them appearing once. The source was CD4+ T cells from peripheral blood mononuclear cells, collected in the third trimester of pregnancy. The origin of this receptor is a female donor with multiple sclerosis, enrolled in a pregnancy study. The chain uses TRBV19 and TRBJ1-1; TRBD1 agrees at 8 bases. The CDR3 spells CATMDRAEAFF. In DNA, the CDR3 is TGTGCCACTATGGACAGGGCCGAAGCTTTCTTT.